Given below is one T cell receptor (beta chain) in context. Its target is not known. The sample belongs to a study of post-analysis software for immune sequencing data. Regarding the study as a whole: In patients, about five TRBV segments were more frequent than in controls, with TRBV5-6, TRBV5-1 and TRBV20-1 among them.

V was shortened by 6 bases and J by 0 bases, with 11 bases between the two germline ends. This CDR3 is built from 13 residues. The germline V gene encodes CDR1 DFQATT and CDR2 SNEGSKA (reference sequence). Researchers reported that TCR beta cDNA libraries carried unique molecular identifiers. TCRdb reprocessed the PCR reads with MiXCR, giving one entry per CDR3 protein. The repertoire includes around 260,000 distinct CDR3 sequences, about 40% of them detected once, and around 4.8% sits in the top ten. V is TRBV20-1 and J is TRBJ1-1; D is possibly TRBD1 (5 bases). The sample was blood. This sequence was found in a girl aged 5 to 17 with multiple sclerosis. CDR3 sequence: CSAPRDMNTEAFF. CDR3 DNA sequence: TGCAGTGCCCCCAGGGATATGAACACTGAAGCTTTCTTT.